Each of the 16 T cell receptor beta chains below was sequenced from the same sample in a study of CD8 T cells in ankylosing spondylitis. Study-level results: Apparently characteristic of ankylosing spondylitis blood was a TCR beta motif (eight highly homologous variants).

For these receptors, no antigen is known. One entry per CDR3 protein, called by TCRdb with MiXCR from the 5' RACE reads. The sample carries 470,000 or so distinct CDR3 sequences, 25% to 30% recorded once. Sequenced input: blood, either unsorted or a sorted T cell fraction (not recorded which). Source of these receptors: a male donor with ankylosing spondylitis.

The chain has TRBV29-1 and TRBJ1-1; 7 bases align to TRBD1. Germline V lookup: CDR1 SQVTM, CDR2 ANQGSEA. The CDR3 has 11 amino acids. Trimming removed 7 bases from V and 5 bases from J; junction bases left unmatched: 4. The CDR3 region has the DNA TGCAGCGGACAGGGCGGGACTGAAGCTTTCTTT. It is translated as CSGQGGTEAFF.

This clonotype was found a few times. The rearrangement uses TRBV10-3 and TRBJ1-1; D is undetermined. The CDR3 length is 12 residues. Trimming stripped 0 bases from V and 11 bases from J, with 10 bases between. CDR1 and CDR2 from the germline V gene are ENHRY and SYGVKD. The CDR3 region has the DNA TGTGCCATCAGTGAGTCTAGGAGTTACGCTTTCTTT. Translating it yields CAISESRSYAFF.

V usage is TRBV7-8 and J usage is TRBJ2-7; TRBD2 might be the D (5 bases). Trimming stripped 5 bases from V and 3 bases from J, with 17 bases between. Germline V CDR1 and CDR2: SGHVS, FQNEAQ. CDR3 size: 15 residues. The CDR3 sequence is CASSQGGYGGYEQYV. The CDR3 DNA reads as TGTGCCAGCAGCCAAGGAGGATACGGCGGCTACGAGCAGTACGTC.

This clonotype has ten or more counts. The chain is built from TRBV12-3 or TRBV12-4 and TRBJ1-1; D ambiguous. The CDR3 is made up of 14 amino acids. V was cut by 6 bases and J by 0 bases, with 11 bases left in between. CDR3 bases: TGTGCCAGCAGCTTACAAGGGTTGAACACTGAAGCTTTCTTT. It is translated as CASSLQGLNTEAFF.

This clonotype occurred a few times. The V gene is TRBV10-3, the J gene TRBJ1-4; D possibly corresponds to TRBD1 (6 bases). Germline CDR1 and CDR2: ENHRY and SYGVKD. Between the trimmed V and J ends, which lost 3 bases and 11 bases, there was a span of 16 bases. The CDR3 is 14 amino acids. CDR3 residues: CAISDDTGFRKLFF. CDR3 coding DNA: TGTGCCATCAGTGATGATACAGGGTTTCGGAAACTGTTTTTT.

The genes are TRBV7-2 and TRBJ2-1; the D gene is possibly TRBD2 (6 bases). The CDR3 consists of 16 residues. Trimming stripped 6 bases from V and 8 bases from J, with 23 bases between. Germline-derived CDR1 and CDR2 are SGHTA and FQGNSA. The CDR3 reads CASSHPPGLPGDEQFF. The CDR3 bases are TGTGCCAGCAGTCACCCCCCGGGACTCCCTGGGGATGAGCAGTTCTTC. The full variable domain, in which reference TRBV7-2 and TRBJ2-1 provide the parts outside the CDR3, is GAGVSQSPSNKVTEKGKDVELRCDPISGHTALYWYRQSLGQGLEFLIYFQGNSAPDKSGLPSDRFSAERTGGSVSTLTIQRTQQEDSAVYLCASSHPPGLPGDEQFFGPGTRLTVL.

The gene calls are TRBV20-1 and TRBJ2-3, with 10 bases aligning to TRBD2. V gave up 1 base and J gave up 0 bases; unmatched junction bases: 7. The CDR3 length is 17 residues. Germline lookup yields CDR1 DFQATT and CDR2 SNEGSKA (reference sequence). CDR3 DNA sequence: TGCAGTGCTAGAGTAACCTCGACTAGCGGGAGCACAGATACGCAGTATTTT. Its protein product is CSARVTSTSGSTDTQYF.

For the CDR3, the DNA is TGTGCCAGCAGTTACCTCGGCCTTACGATGAGCAATCAGCCCCAGCATTTT. Translated, it gives CASSYLGLTMSNQPQHF. The chain is built from TRBV6-2 or TRBV6-3 and TRBJ1-5; no definite D call. From germline, CDR1 is MNHEY and CDR2 SVGEGT. The CDR3 length is 17 residues. The germline V and J ends were trimmed by 2 bases and 1 base, with 15 bases remaining between them.

This clonotype was recorded a few times. The chain has TRBV7-9 and TRBJ2-7, with unresolved D. Trimming removed 5 bases from V and 4 bases from J, with 18 bases in between. The CDR3 sequence is 15 residues long. Germline CDR1 SEHNR, CDR2 FQNEAQ (reference sequence). In DNA form, the CDR3 reads TGTGCCAGCAGCGAAAATGGCTGGGCTTCATACGAGCAGTACTTC. It encodes CASSENGWASYEQYF. The full variable domain, its missing parts supplied by reference TRBV7-9 and TRBJ2-7, is DTGVSQNPRHKITKRGQNVTFRCDPISEHNRLYWYRQTLGQGPEFLTYFQNEAQLEKSRLLSDRFSAERPKGSFSTLEIQRTEQGDSAMYLCASSENGWASYEQYFGPGTRLTVT.

The V gene is TRBV7-8, the J gene TRBJ2-3, with 7 positions matching TRBD1. J was trimmed by 0 bases and V by 5 bases; bases with no gene match: 11. The germline V gene encodes CDR1 SGHVS and CDR2 FQNEAQ. The CDR3 sequence is 17 residues long. The CDR3 DNA reads as TGTGCCAGCAGCCCAAGAGCCCTGGACAGGAGCACAGATACGCAGTATTTT. Translating gives CASSPRALDRSTDTQYF.

The V call is TRBV20-1, the J call TRBJ2-1, with 12 nucleotides matching TRBD2. V gave up 0 bases and J gave up 9 bases; unmatched junction bases: 6. This CDR3 spans 15 amino acids. CDR1 and CDR2 (germline): DFQATT, SNEGSKA (reference sequence). CDR3 nucleotide sequence: TGCAGTGCTAGAGACCTGACTAGCGGGAGTGCTGAGCAGTTCTTC. Its translation is CSARDLTSGSAEQFF.

The chain is built from TRBV7-8 and TRBJ2-7; TRBD1 matches 7 bases. CDR3 length: 14 amino acids. Germline V gene data show CDR1 as SGHVS and CDR2 as FQNEAQ. V gave up 5 bases and J gave up 0 bases; unmatched junction bases: 4. CDR3: CASSNWDSSYEQYF. The CDR3 DNA is TGTGCCAGCAGCAACTGGGACAGCTCCTACGAGCAGTACTTC.

This chain joins TRBV2 and TRBJ2-5; the match to TRBD1 covers 7 bases. J was trimmed by 4 bases and V by 5 bases; bases with no gene match: 13. Germline CDR1 reads SNHLY; CDR2 reads FYNNEI. This CDR3 has 16 residues. This chain's CDR3 is CASSKNRQGEGETQYF. In DNA form, the CDR3 reads TGTGCCAGCAGTAAAAATCGACAGGGCGAGGGAGAGACCCAGTACTTC.

V is TRBV5-6 and J is TRBJ2-7, with no clear D. Germline-derived CDR1 and CDR2 are SGHDT and YYEEEE. Trimming removed 1 base at V and 3 bases at J, with 8 bases between. The CDR3 loop spans 13 amino acids. CDR3 sequence reads: CASSLPALYEQYF. Here the CDR3 DNA reads TGTGCCAGCAGCTTGCCAGCTCTCTACGAGCAGTACTTC.

This chain links TRBV4-1 with TRBJ2-1, with TRBD2 identical over 7 bases. The CDR3 spans 17 residues. The germline gives CDR1 MGHRA, CDR2 YSYEKL. The V segment lost 5 bases and the J segment 8 bases; nucleotides outside the gene matches: 18. The CDR3 DNA follows: TGCGCCAGCAGCGAGCCTTGGGCGACTAGCCGCACGGATGAGCAGTTCTTC. It yields the protein CASSEPWATSRTDEQFF.

A few counts support this clonotype. This rearrangement joins TRBV20-1 to TRBJ1-1, with 7 bases aligning to TRBD1. Germline V gives CDR1 DFQATT, CDR2 SNEGSKA (reference sequence). The CDR3 covers 14 residues. V was pared by 0 bases and J by 5 bases, with 6 bases of the junction left unmatched. The CDR3 sequence is CSARDRQGGTEAFF. The DNA of the CDR3 is TGCAGTGCTAGAGACCGACAGGGAGGAACTGAAGCTTTCTTT.